Below, one T cell receptor (beta chain) is given with its context. CDR3 length: 15 amino acids. V was clipped by 6 bases and J by 0 bases, with 14 bases between them. CDR1 and CDR2 (germline): LNHDA, SQIVND (reference sequence). The protocol was immunoSEQ multiplex PCR, while the TCRdb copy is restricted to in-frame clones and leaves out a portion. The sample carries roughly 250,000 clones, 70% to 90% recorded once. The sample is drawn from a study of blood T cell repertoires in COVID-19. The V call is TRBV19, the J call TRBJ1-1; a possible D gene is TRBD1 (6 bases). The source is a woman between 45 and 60 years old who had recovered from COVID-19. Sequenced input: PBMCs or T cells enriched from blood (not recorded which). CDR3 in DNA: TGTGCCAGTAGGAGGGGGGGAACCATGAACACTGAAGCTTTCTTT. It specifies CASRRGGTMNTEAFF.